This entry is about one T cell receptor (beta chain). No antigen is known for it. Its ends do not fully match the called genes, so a read error is possible. Libraries were made from RNA as TCR cDNA, using a modified protocol. TCRdb re-analysed the 5' RACE reads in MiXCR, keeping a single row per CDR3 protein. This repertoire includes 3 distinct CDR3 sequences. This sample is drawn from a study of identical twins' blood T cells. Study-wide results and limits: Twin similarity might stem from environmental factors, not only genetics.

The receptor's source is a woman aged 18-49 years in good health. This table probably holds off-target reads from a library built for another chain. Sequencing was performed on PBMCs.

Written as DNA, the CDR3 is TGTGCCAGCACCGACAATAACAATGACATGCGCTTT. It translates to CASTDNNNDMRF. The chain couples TRBV6-4 to TRBJ1-1; D gene uncertain. CDR1 is MRHNA, CDR2 SNTAGT, per germline. The CDR3 length is 12 residues.